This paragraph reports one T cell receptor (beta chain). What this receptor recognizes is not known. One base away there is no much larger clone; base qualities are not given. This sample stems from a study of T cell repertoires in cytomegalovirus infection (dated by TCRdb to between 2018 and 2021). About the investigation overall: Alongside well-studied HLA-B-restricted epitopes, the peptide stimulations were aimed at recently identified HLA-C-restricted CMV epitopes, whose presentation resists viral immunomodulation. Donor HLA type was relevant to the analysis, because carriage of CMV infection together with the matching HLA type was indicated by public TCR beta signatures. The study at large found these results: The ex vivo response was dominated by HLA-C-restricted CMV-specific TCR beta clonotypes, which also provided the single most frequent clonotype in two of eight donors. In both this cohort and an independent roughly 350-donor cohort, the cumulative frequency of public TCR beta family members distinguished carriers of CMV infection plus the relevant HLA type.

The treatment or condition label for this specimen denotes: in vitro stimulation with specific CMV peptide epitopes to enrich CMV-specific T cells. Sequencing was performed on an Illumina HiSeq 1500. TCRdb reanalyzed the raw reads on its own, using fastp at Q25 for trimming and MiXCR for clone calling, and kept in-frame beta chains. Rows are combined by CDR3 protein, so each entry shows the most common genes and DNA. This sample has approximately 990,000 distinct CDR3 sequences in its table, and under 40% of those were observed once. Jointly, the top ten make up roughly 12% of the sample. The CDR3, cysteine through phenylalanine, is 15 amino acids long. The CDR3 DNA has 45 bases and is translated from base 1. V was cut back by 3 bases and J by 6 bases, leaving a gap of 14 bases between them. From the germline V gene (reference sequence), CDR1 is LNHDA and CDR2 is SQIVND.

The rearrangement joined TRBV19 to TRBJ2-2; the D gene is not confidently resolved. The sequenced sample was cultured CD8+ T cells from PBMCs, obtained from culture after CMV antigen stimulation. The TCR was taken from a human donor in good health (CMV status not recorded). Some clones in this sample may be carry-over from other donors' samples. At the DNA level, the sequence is TGTGCCAGTAGTATTTTGGGGTTTGGGTCCGGGGAGCTGTTTTTT. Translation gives CASSILGFGSGELFF.